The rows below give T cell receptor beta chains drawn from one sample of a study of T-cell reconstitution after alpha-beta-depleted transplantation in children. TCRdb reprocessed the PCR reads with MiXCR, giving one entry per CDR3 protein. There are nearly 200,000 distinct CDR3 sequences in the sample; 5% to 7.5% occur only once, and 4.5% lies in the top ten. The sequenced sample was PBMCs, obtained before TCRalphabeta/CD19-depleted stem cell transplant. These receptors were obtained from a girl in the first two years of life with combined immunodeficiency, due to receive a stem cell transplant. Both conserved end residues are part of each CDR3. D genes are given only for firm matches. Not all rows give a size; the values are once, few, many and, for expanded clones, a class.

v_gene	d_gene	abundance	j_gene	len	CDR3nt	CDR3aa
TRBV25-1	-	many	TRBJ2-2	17	TGTGCCAGCAGTGAATATTTTTGGCAGGGGAGCCCCGGGGAGCTGTTTTTT	CASSEYFWQGSPGELFF
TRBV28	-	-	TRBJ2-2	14	TGTGCCAGCAGTCCCCGGGGTTTCACCGGGGAGCTGTTTTTT	CASSPRGFTGELFF
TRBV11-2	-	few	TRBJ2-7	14	TGTGCCAGCAGCTTAGCGCTAGCGTCCCACGAGCAGTACTTC	CASSLALASHEQYF
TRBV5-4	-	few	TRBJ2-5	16	TGTGCCAGCAGCCCGACTGGGGCGGGCGGTAGGGAGACCCAGTACTTC	CASSPTGAGGRETQYF
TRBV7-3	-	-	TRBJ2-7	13	TGTGCCAGCAGCCCGTACCCTGGGCCCGAGCAGTACTTC	CASSPYPGPEQYF
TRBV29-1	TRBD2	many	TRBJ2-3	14	TGCAGCGTAAAAGGACTAGCGGGAGGAGATACGCAGTATTTT	CSVKGLAGGDTQYF
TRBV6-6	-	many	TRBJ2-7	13	TGTGCCAGCAGTTACTATCCAGCTTCGGAGCAGTACTTC	CASSYYPASEQYF
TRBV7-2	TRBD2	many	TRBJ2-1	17	TGTGCCAGCAGCTTCCCCAGGACTAGCGGGGGGGACAATGAGCAGTTCTTC	CASSFPRTSGGDNEQFF
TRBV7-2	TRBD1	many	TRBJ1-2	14	TGTGCCAGCAGTCAAAGGCCAGGGGGCTATGGCTACACCTTC	CASSQRPGGYGYTF
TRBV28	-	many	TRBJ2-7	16	TGTGCCAGCAGTTTATTTGGGCGGGACCTCCGTACGGAGCAGTACTTC	CASSLFGRDLRTEQYF
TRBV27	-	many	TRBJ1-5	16	TGTGCCAGCAGTTTCGCCCCGGGCCCTGGGAATCAGCCCCAGCATTTT	CASSFAPGPGNQPQHF
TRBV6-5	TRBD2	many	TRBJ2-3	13	TGTGCCAGCAGCCGGACTAGCGCAGATACGCAGTATTTT	CASSRTSADTQYF
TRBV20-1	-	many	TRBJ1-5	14	TGCAGTGCTAGAGGCGCGGGGTGGGGTCAGCCCCAGCATTTT	CSARGAGWGQPQHF
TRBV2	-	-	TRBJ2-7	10	TGTGCCAGCAAGGGGCTCGAGCAGTACTTC	CASKGLEQYF
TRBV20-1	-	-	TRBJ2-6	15	TGCAGTGCTAGCCAGGGACTTACTGGGGCCAACGTCCTGACTTTC	CSASQGLTGANVLTF
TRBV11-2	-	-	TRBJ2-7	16	TGTGCCAGCAGCTGGACAGCTGACGACCCATTCTACGAGCAGTACTTC	CASSWTADDPFYEQYF
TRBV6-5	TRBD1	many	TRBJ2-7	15	TGTGCCAGCAGTCACAGGGGGCTTAGTTCCTACGAGCAGTACTTC	CASSHRGLSSYEQYF
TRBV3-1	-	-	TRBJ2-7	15	TGTGCCAGCAGCACTCGGGACGGACGGATTTACGAGCAGTACTTC	CASSTRDGRIYEQYF
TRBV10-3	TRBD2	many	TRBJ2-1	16	TGTGCCATCAGTGAAACGAGCGGGGGATTCTACAATGAGCAGTTCTTC	CAISETSGGFYNEQFF
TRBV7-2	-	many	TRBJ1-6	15	TGTGCCAGCAGCTTTGCAGCCGGGGGGAATTCACCCCTCCACTTT	CASSFAAGGNSPLHF
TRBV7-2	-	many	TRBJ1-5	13	TGTGCCAGCAGCTTACTCAGGGAGCAGCCCCAGCATTTT	CASSLLREQPQHF
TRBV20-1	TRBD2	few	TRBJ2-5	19	TGCAGTGCCCTACCCCGATATACGGGACTAGCGGGAGGCTTCCAGACCCAGTACTTC	CSALPRYTGLAGGFQTQYF
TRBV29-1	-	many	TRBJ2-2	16	TGCAGCGTTAAAGGGGACTTGGGGTCGAACACCGGGGAGCTGTTTTTT	CSVKGDLGSNTGELFF
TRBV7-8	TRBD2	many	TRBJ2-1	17	TGTGCCAGCAGCTTATCTTATAGCGGGAGGGCCTACAATGAGCAGTTCTTC	CASSLSYSGRAYNEQFF
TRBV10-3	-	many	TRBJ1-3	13	TGTGCCATCCGGACAGCCTCTGGAAACACCATATATTTT	CAIRTASGNTIYF
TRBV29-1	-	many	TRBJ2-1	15	TGCAGCGTTGATTTATCAGGGGGGTCCTACAATGAGCAGTTCTTC	CSVDLSGGSYNEQFF
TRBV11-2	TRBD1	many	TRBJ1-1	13	TGTGCCAGCAGCTTCCGACAGGGCACTGAAGCTTTCTTT	CASSFRQGTEAFF
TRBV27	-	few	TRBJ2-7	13	TGTGCCAGCGCCTGGAAGTTGGACTACGAGCAGTACTTC	CASAWKLDYEQYF
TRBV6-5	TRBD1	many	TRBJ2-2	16	TGTGCCAGCAGTTACTCTGCGACAGGGCTTCCCGGGGAGCTGTTTTTT	CASSYSATGLPGELFF
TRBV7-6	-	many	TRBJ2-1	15	TGTGCCAGCAGCTTAGGACCCGGATCCGTAACTGAGCAGTTCTTC	CASSLGPGSVTEQFF
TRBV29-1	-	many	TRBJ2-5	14	TGCAGCGTTGTATCGGCTGGCGGCCAAGAGACCCAGTACTTC	CSVVSAGGQETQYF
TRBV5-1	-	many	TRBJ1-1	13	TGCGCCAGCAGCTTGTACGAGGACACTGAAGCTTTCTTT	CASSLYEDTEAFF
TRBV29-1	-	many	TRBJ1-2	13	TGCAGCGCCGAGGGGCAGGGGCCGCGTGGCTACACCTTC	CSAEGQGPRGYTF
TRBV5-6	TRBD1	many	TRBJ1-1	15	TGTGCCAGCAGCTTGGGACAGGGTCGGTATTCTGAAGCTTTCTTT	CASSLGQGRYSEAFF
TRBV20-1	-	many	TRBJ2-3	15	TGCAGTGCTGTTAAGTCGGATATGGGTCCAGATACGCAGTATTTT	CSAVKSDMGPDTQYF
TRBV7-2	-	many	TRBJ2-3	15	TGTGCCAGCAGCTTTCCGACTGGGGCGGGAGATACGCAGTATTTT	CASSFPTGAGDTQYF
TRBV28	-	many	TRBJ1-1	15	TGTGCCAGCAGACCTCCGAGGGGTGCGAACACTGAAGCTTTCTTT	CASRPPRGANTEAFF
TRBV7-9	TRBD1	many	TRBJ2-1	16	TGTGCCAGCAGCTGGAGACAGGGGAGGTCCTACAATGAGCAGTTCTTC	CASSWRQGRSYNEQFF
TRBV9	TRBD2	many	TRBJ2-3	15	TGTGCCAGCAGCGAACTAGCGGGGGGCACAGATACGCAGTATTTT	CASSELAGGTDTQYF
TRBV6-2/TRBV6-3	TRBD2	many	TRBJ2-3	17	TGTGCCAGCAGTTACTCGTCTCGGGAGGATCTCTCGGATACGCAGTATTTT	CASSYSSREDLSDTQYF
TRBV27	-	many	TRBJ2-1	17	TGTGCCAGCAGTTTACAAGGTTTCCCGACCACATACAATGAGCAGTTCTTC	CASSLQGFPTTYNEQFF
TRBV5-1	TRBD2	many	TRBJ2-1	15	TGCGCCAGCAGCGTATCTAGCGGAACCTACAATGAGCAGTTCTTC	CASSVSSGTYNEQFF
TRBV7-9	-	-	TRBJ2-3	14	TGTGCCAGCAGCACGCAACTAGCACCGGATACGCAGTATTTT	CASSTQLAPDTQYF
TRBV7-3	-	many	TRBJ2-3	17	TGTGCCAGCAGCCAAAACGTCCTCTTGGGTAGCACAGATACGCAGTATTTT	CASSQNVLLGSTDTQYF
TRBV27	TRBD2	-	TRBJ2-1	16	TGTGCCAGCAGTATGTTCGCGGGAGGGCCCTACAATGAGCAGTTCTTC	CASSMFAGGPYNEQFF
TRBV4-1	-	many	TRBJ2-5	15	TGCGCCAGCAGCCAAGTGGAGACAGGTGTGGAGACCCAGTACTTC	CASSQVETGVETQYF
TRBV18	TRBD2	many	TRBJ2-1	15	TGTGCCAGCTCAGCTGGGACTAGCGGGCGCAATGAGCAGTTCTTC	CASSAGTSGRNEQFF
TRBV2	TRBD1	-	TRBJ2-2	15	TGTGCCAGCAGTGAGACAGGGTTTGGGACCGGGGAGCTGTTTTTT	CASSETGFGTGELFF
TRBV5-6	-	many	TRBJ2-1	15	TGTGCCAGCAGCTTGGCGAGGGGGGTCGGGGATGAGCAGTTCTTC	CASSLARGVGDEQFF
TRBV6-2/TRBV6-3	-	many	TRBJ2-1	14	TGTGCCAGCATGTCCTCGAGCTCCTACAATGAGCAGTTCTTC	CASMSSSSYNEQFF
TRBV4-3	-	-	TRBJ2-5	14	TGCGCCAGCAGCCAAGATGAGGGCGGGGAGACCCAGTACTTC	CASSQDEGGETQYF
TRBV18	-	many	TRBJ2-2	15	TGTGCCAGCTCGTCCCTAGCAGCGAACACCGGGGAGCTGTTTTTT	CASSSLAANTGELFF
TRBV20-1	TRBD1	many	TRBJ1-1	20	TGCAGTGCCTCACAGGGGGGATTCTTTTTTTTGTCCCCAAAGAACACTGAAGCTTTCTTT	CSASQGGFFFLSPKNTEAFF
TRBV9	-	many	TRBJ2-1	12	TGTGCCAGCAGCGTAGCCCCGGATGAGCAGTTCTTC	CASSVAPDEQFF
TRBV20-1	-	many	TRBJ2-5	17	TGCAGTGCTAGAGTAGAGTCCGTAGTTGTTTGGCAAGAGACCCAGTACTTC	CSARVESVVVWQETQYF
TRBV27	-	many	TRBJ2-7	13	TGTGCCAGCAGTTTTGGGGGGCCGGGCGAGCAGTACTTC	CASSFGGPGEQYF
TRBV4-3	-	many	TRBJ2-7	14	TGCGCCAGCAGCCAAGCCCAGGGTTCGTACGAGCAGTACTTC	CASSQAQGSYEQYF
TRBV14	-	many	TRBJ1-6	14	TGTGCCAGCAGCCGACAGTGGGATAATTCACCCCTCCACTTT	CASSRQWDNSPLHF
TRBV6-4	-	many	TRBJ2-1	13	TGTGCCAGCAGTGACTCGGGCGGGTATGAGCAGTTCTTC	CASSDSGGYEQFF
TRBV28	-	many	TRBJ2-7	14	TGTGCCAGCAGTTTTCTACAGGTAGACTACGAGCAGTACTTC	CASSFLQVDYEQYF